The clone carrying this T cell receptor (beta chain) showed up just a few times. These data originate in a study of T-cell reconstitution after alpha-beta-depleted transplantation in children. It was with unique molecular identifiers that the TCRbeta library was prepared. TCRdb reanalysed the PCR reads using MiXCR and keeps one entry per CDR3 protein. Among hundreds of thousands of distinct CDR3 sequences listed, approximately 20% were seen once. The sequence was obtained from a human donor who donated a stem cell graft to a child with acute lymphoblastic leukemia. Sequenced material: PBMCs from the stem cell graft donor, taken from the stem cell graft.

CDR3 nucleotide sequence: TGTGCCAGCAGCTTAGCTACCGGGCTGGACGAGCAGTACTTC. Amino acid sequence: CASSLATGLDEQYF. This chain joins TRBV7-9 and TRBJ2-7; D gene unclear. The V gene's germline CDR1 is SEHNR and CDR2 FQNEAQ (reference sequence). The CDR3 covers 14 residues. The V end was cut by 0 bases, the J end by 5 bases, with 11 bases between.